This T cell receptor beta chain was identified during a study of blood T cell repertoires in COVID-19. Background on the study: From T cells, B-cell-depleted T cells, or PBMCs came the material, which was cDNA or gDNA.

The CDR3 is 13 residues long. V lost 1 base, J lost 8 bases, and 9 bases lay in between. Germline CDR1 SGHAT, CDR2 FQNNGV. TCRdb's copy holds only in-frame clones and misses some; the assay was immunoSEQ multiplex PCR. The sample holds 300,000 or so clones, 90% seen once. The clonotype was recovered from a woman in her thirties or forties with acute or convalescent COVID-19. What was sequenced was peripheral blood. This chain uses TRBV11-2 with TRBJ1-3; D uncertain. CDR3 residues: CASSLVGRDTIYF. CDR3 DNA sequence: TGTGCCAGCAGCTTAGTCGGGCGGGACACCATATATTTT.